The 14 T cell receptor beta chains reported below all come from one sample, sequenced in a study of post-analysis software for immune sequencing data. Study-wide findings and caveats: Five or six TRBV segments, including TRBV5-6, TRBV5-1 and TRBV20-1, were more frequent in patients than controls.

These TCRs are of unknown antigen specificity. Carried by the TCR beta cDNA libraries were unique molecular identifiers. TCRdb independently ran MiXCR on the PCR reads; one entry per CDR3 protein. The repertoire holds fewer than 850,000 distinct CDR3 sequences, with approximately 30% as singletons. Sequencing input: blood. The source of these receptors is a girl under 18 with multiple sclerosis.

A few counts support this clonotype. The V call is TRBV7-2, the J call TRBJ2-7; 11 nucleotides agree with TRBD2. J lost 6 bases, V lost 1 base, and 11 bases had no gene match. Per germline, CDR1 SGHTA and CDR2 FQGNSA. The CDR3 has 17 amino acids. The DNA of the CDR3 is TGTGCCAGCAGCTTAGACTCGACTAGCGGGGTCTCTTCCGAGCAGTACTTC. Its translation: CASSLDSTSGVSSEQYF.

This clonotype was counted only a few times. The chain joins TRBV7-9 to TRBJ1-4, with TRBD1 as a possible D gene (5 bases). Trimming left V 5 bases short and J 7 bases short, with 20 bases between. The germline CDR1 and CDR2 sequences are SEHNR and FQNEAQ (reference sequence). This CDR3 spans 16 amino acids. In nucleotides, the CDR3 is TGTGCCAGCAGCACCGGACGGGACGGGGTTAGTGAAAAACTGTTTTTT. Amino acid sequence: CASSTGRDGVSEKLFF.

Details on this clonotype: It may be a read error: a sequence one base away is much more abundant. The V call is TRBV7-2, the J call TRBJ2-3, with D hard to call. The CDR3 loop spans 13 amino acids. Trimming removed 3 bases from V and 4 bases from J, with 8 bases in between. Germline lookup yields CDR1 SGHTA and CDR2 FQGNSA. CDR3 nucleotide sequence: TGTGCCAGCAGCTTCGACCTCCCAGATACGCAGTATTTT. Translation gives CASSFDLPDTQYF.

The chain is built from TRBV29-1 and TRBJ1-1, with 7 bases fitting TRBD1. The CDR3 is 16 amino acids. J lost 6 bases, V lost 0 bases, and 13 bases had no gene match. Looked up from germline, CDR1 is SQVTM and CDR2 is ANQGSEA. The CDR3 spells CSVEEQGGAYRSEAFF. In DNA form, the CDR3 reads TGCAGCGTTGAAGAACAAGGGGGCGCCTATAGATCTGAAGCTTTCTTT.

The chain has TRBV29-1 and TRBJ1-1; 8 bases line up with TRBD1. Losses at the gene ends were 1 base for V and 4 bases for J; bases not matched to a gene: 8. This CDR3 is built from 15 residues. Germline V CDR1 and CDR2: SQVTM, ANQGSEA. This CDR3 is CSVEVKAGGPTEAFF. DNA of the CDR3: TGCAGCGTTGAAGTAAAGGCAGGGGGCCCCACTGAAGCTTTCTTT.

The chain carries TRBV29-1 and TRBJ1-2; D remains unclear. The CDR3 runs to 14 residues. Germline CDR1 is SQVTM and CDR2 is ANQGSEA. Trimming shortened V by 3 bases and J by 4 bases, and 15 bases separated the two germline ends. CDR3 DNA sequence: TGCAGCGTTGAGGTGACCTCATCCGGCTATGGCTACACCTTC. Its translation: CSVEVTSSGYGYTF.

This rearrangement joins TRBV20-1 to TRBJ1-5; possibly TRBD1 for D (5 bases). Germline V gene sequence: CDR1 DFQATT, CDR2 SNEGSKA (reference sequence). Trimming removed 2 bases from V and 4 bases from J, with 15 bases in between. The CDR3 contains 15 residues. The DNA for the CDR3 is TGCAGTGCTAGACCCACAACAGAGGGGAATCAGCCCCAGCATTTT. Its translation: CSARPTTEGNQPQHF.

This clonotype was counted a few times. The chain couples TRBV7-9 to TRBJ2-1; D uncertain. Trimming took 5 bases from V and 2 from J, leaving 16 bases between them. Germline V gives CDR1 SEHNR, CDR2 FQNEAQ (reference sequence). CDR3 length: 16 amino acids. This chain's CDR3 is CASSPRSPRPYNEQFF. CDR3 nucleotides: TGTGCCAGCAGCCCCCGCTCTCCAAGACCCTACAATGAGCAGTTCTTC.

V usage is TRBV7-9 and J usage is TRBJ1-1; D possibly corresponds to TRBD1 (6 bases). Deletions cut 4 bases from V and 8 bases from J, with 14 bases between. This CDR3 region has 13 residues. Germline V gene sequence: CDR1 SEHNR, CDR2 FQNEAQ (reference sequence). Here the CDR3 reads CASSSGGGREAFF. In DNA, the CDR3 is TGTGCCAGCAGCTCGGGGGGGGGCAGGGAAGCTTTCTTT.

This chain joins TRBV7-2 and TRBJ2-1, with no clear D. The germline V gene encodes CDR1 SGHTA and CDR2 FQGNSA. V was pared by 4 bases and J by 0 bases, with 25 bases between. The CDR3 is 20 amino acids. Here the CDR3 reads CASSSLLRTTSLSSYNEQFF. For the CDR3, the DNA is TGTGCCAGCAGCTCCTTACTTAGAACAACCAGCCTAAGCTCCTACAATGAGCAGTTCTTC.

In its sample, this clonotype was seen a few times. The chain carries TRBV6-1 and TRBJ1-2; D unresolved. V was shortened by 8 bases and J by 8 bases, with 21 bases between the two germline ends. There are 14 residues in the CDR3. From germline, CDR1 is MNHNS and CDR2 SASEGT. CDR3 nucleotide sequence: TGTGCCAGCGAGGGCCAACAAGAACTTCGGGGCTACACCTTC. Translation gives CASEGQQELRGYTF.

This clonotype was recorded a few times. The chain couples TRBV6-5 to TRBJ1-6; the D is unclear. The germline V gene encodes CDR1 MNHEY and CDR2 SVGAGI. Trimming shortened V by 7 bases and J by 5 bases, and 15 bases separated the two germline ends. There are 15 residues in the CDR3. The CDR3 nucleotides read TGTGCCAGCACCTTCGCGCGTGTGGATAATTCACCCCTCCACTTT. It codes for CASTFARVDNSPLHF.

This rearrangement joins TRBV20-1 to TRBJ2-7, with D possibly TRBD2 on 5 matching bases. Between the trimmed V and J ends, which lost 0 bases and 3 bases, there was a span of 12 bases. The CDR3 covers 14 residues. The germline gives CDR1 DFQATT, CDR2 SNEGSKA (reference sequence). CDR3 protein: CSARDRLEGYEQYF. The CDR3 nucleotides are TGCAGTGCTAGAGATCGGCTAGAGGGCTACGAGCAGTACTTC.

This clonotype was detected only a few times. The chain recombines TRBV20-1 with TRBJ2-7; D might be TRBD1 or TRBD2, each matching 6 bases. V shed 2 bases and J shed 5 bases, with 13 bases lying between them. This CDR3 has 13 amino acids. Germline CDR1 DFQATT, CDR2 SNEGSKA (reference sequence). CDR3 region: CSARSGGLHEQYF. For the CDR3, the DNA is TGCAGTGCTAGATCCGGGGGCCTCCACGAGCAGTACTTC.